This TCR beta chain was found in a study of OX40 agonist ivuxolimab in advanced cancers. Study-wide background: Melanoma, hepatocellular carcinoma, head and neck or renal cell cancer occurred in dose-escalation patients.

This table comes from immunoSEQ multiplex PCR, and its TCRdb copy is limited to in-frame clones, with some not included. The sample lists some 54,000 clones; about 85% were seen once. V dropped 5 bases and J dropped 6; count of bases not matched to a gene: 10. The germline CDR1 and CDR2 sequences are PRHDT and FYEKMQ (reference sequence). The CDR3 contains 15 residues. To note about this clone: Its target is not known.

General study points: Some patients who did not respond also had low normalized T-cell clonal expansion. Expanded clones belonging to CD8+ T cells outnumbered, on average, those of CD4+. Antigen targets of the expanded peripheral T cells went undetermined.

The receptor was isolated from an adult with an advanced solid tumor such as melanoma, head and neck, liver or kidney cancer. The chain recombines TRBV13 with TRBJ2-3, with TRBD2 matching 8 bases. The source was CD4+ or CD8+ T cells sorted from blood, collected in a trial of the OX40 agonist ivuxolimab. The CDR3 protein is CASSVSGGPGDTQYF. CDR3 coding DNA: TGTGCCAGCAGCGTGAGCGGGGGCCCTGGGGATACGCAGTATTTT.